These 21 T cell receptor beta chains share one sample of origin, sequenced in a study of somatic mutations in cytotoxic T cells in rheumatoid arthritis. Some clones are missing from TCRdb's copy, which holds only in-frame ones; the method was immunoSEQ multiplex PCR. This table has around 20,000 clones, around 63% appearing once. The specimen was CD8+ T cells sorted from blood. These receptors originate from an adult with rheumatoid arthritis.

This sequence joins TRBV5-1 and TRBJ2-1; TRBD1 is a possible D gene (5 bases). This CDR3 is built from 14 residues. From germline, CDR1 is SGHRS and CDR2 YFSETQ. Trimming took off 1 base at V and 3 bases at J, with 8 bases between the two ends. Here the CDR3 reads CASSLHDSYNEQFF. CDR3 DNA: TGCGCCAGCAGCTTGCACGACAGCTACAATGAGCAGTTCTTC.

Only one count was recorded for this clone. This rearrangement joins TRBV7-3 to TRBJ2-1; TRBD1 agrees at 8 bases. Germline CDR1 and CDR2: SGHTA and FQGTGA. With 5 bases clipped from V and 6 bases from J, the junction kept 12 bases outside the gene matches. CDR3 length: 16 amino acids. The chain's CDR3 is CASSPSPRQGLNEQFF. The CDR3 DNA follows: TGTGCCAGCAGCCCCTCCCCTAGACAGGGGCTCAATGAGCAGTTCTTC.

The chain has TRBV14 and TRBJ2-3; 10 nucleotides align to TRBD2. Per germline, CDR1 SGHDN and CDR2 FVKESK. This CDR3 comprises 12 residues. The junction had 6 bases not matched to a gene; V was cut back by 4 bases and J by 14 bases. This CDR3 is CASSPGTSVSYF. The CDR3 coding sequence is TGTGCCAGCAGCCCCGGGACTAGCGTTTCGTATTTT.

The genes are TRBV7-8 and TRBJ2-1; possible D gene TRBD1, 6 bases. Germline assignment: CDR1 SGHVS and CDR2 FQNEAQ. This CDR3 contains 15 residues. V was trimmed by 5 bases and J by 4 bases, leaving 15 bases between them. The CDR3 protein is CASSPLGTPYNEQFF. The CDR3 coding sequence is TGTGCCAGCAGCCCGCTAGGGACACCGTACAATGAGCAGTTCTTC.

This sequence joins TRBV19 and TRBJ1-4; TRBD1 aligns across 7 bases. The junction had 10 bases not matched to a gene; V was cut back by 5 bases and J by 4 bases. The CDR3 is 16 amino acids. The germline V gene encodes CDR1 LNHDA and CDR2 SQIVND (reference sequence). DNA for the CDR3: TGTGCCAGTAGTCAGGGGGTAGGGACGTTTAATGAAAAACTGTTTTTT. Residues: CASSQGVGTFNEKLFF. The full variable domain, its missing parts supplied by reference TRBV19 and TRBJ1-4, is DGGITQSPKYLFRKEGQNVTLSCEQNLNHDAMYWYRQDPGQGLRLIYYSQIVNDFQKGDIAEGYSVSREKKESFPLTVTSAQKNPTAFYLCASSQGVGTFNEKLFFGSGTQLSVL.

The chain combines TRBV7-9 with TRBJ2-2, with a possible D match to TRBD2 (5 bases). There are 14 residues in the CDR3. Germline V CDR1 and CDR2: SEHNR, FQNEAQ (reference sequence). The V end lost 5 bases, the J end lost 7 bases, and 14 bases lay between the germline ends. CDR3 DNA sequence: TGTGCCAGCAGCCCCGGTTCCGGGGTCGGGGAGCTGTTTTTT. Translating it yields CASSPGSGVGELFF. Looking up the rest from reference TRBV7-9 and TRBJ2-2 gives the full variable domain: DTGVSQNPRHKITKRGQNVTFRCDPISEHNRLYWYRQTLGQGPEFLTYFQNEAQLEKSRLLSDRFSAERPKGSFSTLEIQRTEQGDSAMYLCASSPGSGVGELFFGEGSRLTVL.

The count of this clone is one. V and J are TRBV7-9 and TRBJ2-1; 8 positions match TRBD1. Losses at the gene ends were 5 bases for V and 3 bases for J; bases not matched to a gene: 9. Germline V gene lookup returns CDR1 SEHNR and CDR2 FQNEAQ (reference sequence). This CDR3 is 16 amino acids long. The chain's CDR3 is CASSHLTTGVYNEQFF. CDR3 DNA: TGTGCCAGCAGCCACCTGACGACAGGGGTCTACAATGAGCAGTTCTTC.

The chain is built from TRBV7-3 and TRBJ2-7; possibly TRBD1 for D (6 bases). Trimming removed 2 bases at V and 3 bases at J, with 8 bases between. Germline CDR1 is SGHTA and CDR2 is FQGTGA. This CDR3 has 13 amino acids. CDR3 loop: CASSLGDNYEQYF. The CDR3 DNA reads as TGTGCCAGCAGCTTAGGGGACAACTACGAGCAGTACTTC.

The chain is built from TRBV11-2 and TRBJ2-1, with 7 nucleotides matching TRBD2. Germline trimming cut 5 bases from V and 5 bases from J; bases unmatched to any gene: 6. Germline CDR1 reads SGHAT; CDR2 reads FQNNGV. The CDR3 contains 14 residues. The CDR3 DNA sequence: TGTGCCAGCAGCCTTGAAGCGGGGAACAATGAGCAGTTCTTC. Its translation: CASSLEAGNNEQFF.

This clone was detected once. V usage is TRBV5-6 and J usage is TRBJ2-5, with 7 bases identical to TRBD2. CDR1 SGHDT and CDR2 YYEEEE come from the germline V gene. There are 16 residues in the CDR3. The junction had 7 bases not matched to a gene; V was cut back by 2 bases and J by 0 bases. This CDR3 reads CASSFRGEGYQETQYF. The CDR3 nucleotides read TGTGCCAGCAGCTTCAGAGGGGAGGGGTACCAAGAGACCCAGTACTTC.

The V call is TRBV14, the J call TRBJ1-6; TRBD1 is a possible D gene (5 bases). The CDR3 sequence is 15 residues long. Germline CDR1 reads SGHDN; CDR2 reads FVKESK. V was shortened by 5 bases and J by 10 bases, with 18 bases between the two germline ends. CDR3 in DNA: TGTGCCAGCAGCGCCCGGGACGCCGAGTGGTCACCCCTCCACTTT. Protein sequence: CASSARDAEWSPLHF.

This clone was observed a handful of times. The chain has TRBV7-3 and TRBJ2-5, with 8 bases that match TRBD2. Trimming at V came to 2 bases and at J to 3 bases, leaving 5 bases not matched to a gene. Germline assignment: CDR1 SGHTA and CDR2 FQGTGA. The CDR3 has 15 residues. The CDR3 reads CASSLLAGGEETQYF. As DNA, the CDR3 is TGTGCCAGCAGCTTACTAGCGGGTGGGGAAGAGACCCAGTACTTC.

The V gene is TRBV9, the J gene TRBJ2-7, with no clear D. V lost 1 base to trimming and J lost 6 bases, with 11 bases between them. Germline V gene sequence: CDR1 SGDLS, CDR2 YYNGEE. The CDR3 is made up of 13 amino acids. The chain's CDR3 is CASSVKSGSEQYF. The CDR3 DNA sequence: TGTGCCAGCAGCGTAAAAAGTGGAAGCGAGCAGTACTTC.

The V and J genes are TRBV27 and TRBJ1-2, with D possibly matching TRBD1 (6 bases). The ends were cut back, 3 bases at V and 5 bases at J, with 16 bases in the middle. This CDR3 comprises 15 residues. In germline, CDR1 is MNHEY, CDR2 SMNVEV (reference sequence). Written as DNA, the CDR3 is TGTGCCAGCAGTTTTAAGGTCGGACAGCAATATGGCTACACCTTC. This gives the protein CASSFKVGQQYGYTF.

The chain employs TRBV10-3 and TRBJ2-1, with 10 positions matching TRBD2. This CDR3 spans 15 amino acids. Germline assignment: CDR1 ENHRY and CDR2 SYGVKD. The V segment lost 3 bases and the J segment 5 bases; nucleotides outside the gene matches: 4. In DNA form, the CDR3 reads TGTGCCATCAGTGATGGGCTAGCGGGGGACAATGAGCAGTTCTTC. Its translation is CAISDGLAGDNEQFF.

This clone was seen once. This rearrangement joins TRBV28 to TRBJ1-1; TRBD1 agrees at 7 bases. Germline V CDR1 and CDR2: MDHEN, SYDVKM. The V and J ends lost 5 bases and 0 bases, in that order; junction bases with no gene match: 6. This CDR3 spans 15 amino acids. The CDR3 region is CASSLRDSLNTEAFF. In DNA form, the CDR3 reads TGTGCCAGCAGTCTTCGGGACAGCTTGAACACTGAAGCTTTCTTT.

This clone was recorded a few times. The genes are TRBV28 and TRBJ1-1; no reliable D call. Germline V gene lookup returns CDR1 MDHEN and CDR2 SYDVKM. V lost 8 bases to trimming and J lost 1 base, with 14 bases between them. There are 14 residues in the CDR3. The CDR3 coding sequence is TGTGCCAGCGGGGTAAACCAGGAGAACACTGAAGCTTTCTTT. This translates into CASGVNQENTEAFF.

The chain recombines TRBV4-2 with TRBJ2-2; 12 bases align to TRBD2. The length of the CDR3 is 17 residues. V gave up 4 bases and J gave up 5 bases; unmatched junction bases: 8. Germline V gene lookup returns CDR1 LGHNA and CDR2 YNFKEQ. CDR3 nucleotides: TGTGCCAGCAGCCTCACCGCCGGGACTAGCGGGACCGGGGAGCTGTTTTTT. Translation: CASSLTAGTSGTGELFF.

This clone is a singleton in its sample. The chain couples TRBV4-1 to TRBJ1-5; TRBD1 might be the D (5 bases). Germline assignment: CDR1 MGHRA and CDR2 YSYEKL. V was shortened by 5 bases and J by 6 bases, with 14 bases between the two germline ends. This CDR3 contains 14 residues. CDR3 sequence: CASSAGLGGQPQHF. The CDR3 nucleotides read TGCGCCAGCAGCGCAGGGTTGGGAGGTCAGCCCCAGCATTTT.

The gene calls are TRBV2 and TRBJ2-7; 8 bases fit TRBD2. The ends lost 3 bases at V and 7 bases at J; junction bases unmatched: 11. Germline CDR1 is SNHLY and CDR2 is FYNNEI. This CDR3 is built from 15 residues. Written as DNA, the CDR3 is TGTGCCAGCAGTGAGGGCGGGGGGATTCTTCTGGAGCAGTACTTC. It yields the protein CASSEGGGILLEQYF.

This clone appeared a few times. This sequence joins TRBV4-1 and TRBJ1-1; D ambiguous. V lost 0 bases to trimming and J lost 6 bases, with 11 bases between them. The CDR3 is 14 residues long. Per germline, CDR1 MGHRA and CDR2 YSYEKL. The CDR3 DNA reads TGCGCCAGCAGCCAAGATTTTCGGCCCGCTGAAGCTTTCTTT. It specifies CASSQDFRPAEAFF.